Each of the 12 T cell receptor beta chains below was sequenced from the same sample in a study of STAT3 mutations in large granular lymphocyte leukemia. Overall study findings and caveats: At least one immunodominant TCR beta clonotype appeared in every T-cell large granular lymphocyte leukemia patient.

Data came from immunoSEQ multiplex PCR; TCRdb stores just in-frame clones and leaves some out. The sample has over 10,000 clones, 76% seen once. These receptors have no known antigen. Specimen: peripheral blood mononuclear cells. The receptors were gathered from a man aged 55 to 69 with T-cell large granular lymphocyte leukemia. Some clones in this sample may be carry-over from other donors' samples.

The gene calls are TRBV5-6 and TRBJ1-2; 10 positions agree with TRBD1. V lost 3 bases, J lost 6 bases, and 11 bases stayed unmatched. Germline loops: CDR1 SGHDT, CDR2 YYEEEE. This CDR3 is built from 16 residues. CDR3 protein: CASSYGTGDLGNGYTF. The DNA for the CDR3 is TGTGCCAGCAGCTACGGGACAGGGGATCTCGGGAATGGCTACACCTTC. The whole variable domain, remainder taken from reference TRBV5-6 and TRBJ1-2, is DAGVTQSPTHLIKTRGQQVTLRCSPKSGHDTVSWYQQALGQGPQFIFQYYEEEERQRGNFPDRFSGHQFPNYSSELNVNALLLGDSALYLCASSYGTGDLGNGYTFGSGTRLTVV.

The V gene is TRBV6-1, the J gene TRBJ2-7; TRBD2 matches 8 bases. CDR3 length: 14 residues. V gave up 5 bases and J gave up 9 bases; unmatched junction bases: 12. Germline values: CDR1 MNHNS, CDR2 SASEGT. In nucleotides, the CDR3 is TGTGCCAGCAGTCCAGTAGCGGGGATGGGAGGGCAGTACTTC. This encodes CASSPVAGMGGQYF.

This chain connects TRBV4-1 to TRBJ2-7, with a tentative D call TRBD2 (6 bases). This CDR3 comprises 14 residues. V was shortened by 0 bases and J by 5 bases, with 11 bases between the two germline ends. Germline V lookup: CDR1 MGHRA, CDR2 YSYEKL. The CDR3 is CASSQDTGVDEQYF. The CDR3 bases are TGCGCCAGCAGCCAAGATACGGGAGTAGACGAGCAGTACTTC.

The chain has TRBV27 and TRBJ1-5, with D possibly TRBD1 on 5 matching bases. From germline, CDR1 is MNHEY and CDR2 SMNVEV (reference sequence). V dropped 3 bases and J dropped 7 bases, with 16 bases sitting between them. This CDR3 has 15 residues. This CDR3 is CASSFGGGFGQPQHF. The DNA of the CDR3 is TGTGCCAGCAGTTTCGGTGGGGGGTTCGGGCAGCCCCAGCATTTT.

The chain is built from TRBV9 and TRBJ1-2; D not certain. V was shortened by 0 bases and J by 5 bases, with 14 bases between the two germline ends. This CDR3 spans 15 amino acids. Looked up from germline, CDR1 is SGDLS and CDR2 is YYNGEE. The CDR3 protein is CASSVGVSGIYGYTF. For the CDR3, the DNA is TGTGCCAGCAGCGTAGGGGTTAGCGGGATATATGGCTACACCTTC.

The rearrangement joins TRBV30 to TRBJ1-5; D unclear. Germline CDR1 and CDR2: GTSNPN and SVGIG (reference sequence). The CDR3 loop spans 13 amino acids. The ends were cut back, 0 bases at V and 4 bases at J, with 7 bases in the middle. CDR3 DNA: TGTGCCTGGAGTGTAAGCGGAAATCAGCCCCAGCATTTT. It yields the protein CAWSVSGNQPQHF. The full variable domain, its missing parts supplied by reference TRBV30 and TRBJ1-5, is SQTIHQWPATLVQPVGSPLSLECTVEGTSNPNLYWYRQAAGRGLQLLFYSVGIGQISSEVPQNLSASRPQDRQFILSSKKLLLSDSGFYLCAWSVSGNQPQHFGDGTRLSIL.

V gene TRBV7-9 combines with J gene TRBJ1-5; the D is unclear. Germline V gene data show CDR1 as SEHNR and CDR2 as FQNEAQ (reference sequence). V was clipped by 5 bases and J by 1 base, with 9 bases between them. There are 14 residues in the CDR3. CDR3 DNA sequence: TGTGCCAGCAGCCAGCTTGGCAGCAATCAGCCCCAGCATTTT. Protein product: CASSQLGSNQPQHF.

The V call is TRBV10-3, the J call TRBJ1-5, with unresolved D. Trimming took 3 bases from V and 0 from J, leaving 0 bases between them. The CDR3 runs 12 residues. Germline V gives CDR1 ENHRY, CDR2 SYGVKD. The CDR3, as DNA: TGTGCCATCAGTGATAGCAATCAGCCCCAGCATTTT. It yields the protein CAISDSNQPQHF.

This clone was counted a single time. The CDR3 loop is CASRQGVKAFF. As DNA, the CDR3 is TGTGCCAGCCGGCAGGGGGTCAAAGCTTTCTTT. The chain is built from TRBV28 and TRBJ1-1; 7 positions match TRBD1. The CDR3 is 11 residues long. Germline CDR1 reads MDHEN; CDR2 reads SYDVKM. The ends lost 8 bases at V and 9 bases at J; junction bases unmatched: 6.

The V and J genes are TRBV4-2 and TRBJ2-1; D is uncertain. The CDR3 sequence is 14 residues long. V was shortened by 0 bases and J by 10 bases, with 13 bases between the two germline ends. Per germline, CDR1 LGHNA and CDR2 YNFKEQ. CDR3 nucleotides: TGTGCCAGCAGCCAAGATACGGCACTACGGGAGCAGTTCTTC. This gives the protein CASSQDTALREQFF.

J is TRBJ1-1 and V is TRBV20-1; no reliable D call. CDR3 size: 10 residues. Per germline, CDR1 DFQATT and CDR2 SNEGSKA (reference sequence). V lost 6 bases to trimming and J lost 3 bases, with 5 bases between them. The CDR3 DNA sequence: TGCAGTGCCCCTTACACTGAAGCTTTCTTT. Its protein is CSAPYTEAFF.

The chain uses TRBV28 and TRBJ2-7; 9 bases agree with TRBD1. The germline V gene encodes CDR1 MDHEN and CDR2 SYDVKM. The trim removed 5 bases at V and 2 bases at J, leaving 4 bases unmatched. The CDR3 covers 14 residues. The CDR3 reads CASSGTGLTYEQYF. In nucleotides, the CDR3 is TGTGCCAGCAGTGGGACAGGGTTGACCTACGAGCAGTACTTC. Filled out from reference TRBV28 and TRBJ2-7, the complete variable domain reads DVKVTQSSRYLVKRTGEKVFLECVQDMDHENMFWYRQDPGLGLRLIYFSYDVKMKEKGDIPEGYSVSREKKERFSLILESASTNQTSMYLCASSGTGLTYEQYFGPGTRLTVT.